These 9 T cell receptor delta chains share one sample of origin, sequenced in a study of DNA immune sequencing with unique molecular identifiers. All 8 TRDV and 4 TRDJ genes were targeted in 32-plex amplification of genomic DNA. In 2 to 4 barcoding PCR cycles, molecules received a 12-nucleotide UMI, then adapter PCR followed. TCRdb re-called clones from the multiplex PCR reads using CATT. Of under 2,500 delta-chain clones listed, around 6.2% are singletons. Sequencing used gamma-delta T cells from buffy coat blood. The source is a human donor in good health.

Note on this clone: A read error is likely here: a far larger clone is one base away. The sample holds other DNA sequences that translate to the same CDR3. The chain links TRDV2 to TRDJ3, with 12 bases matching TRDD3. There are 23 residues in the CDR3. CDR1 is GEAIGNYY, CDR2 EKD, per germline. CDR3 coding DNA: TGTGCCTGTGACACTCCCCCCCTGGGGGATACGCCAGGAAGCTCCTGGGACACCCGACAGATGTTTTTT. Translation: CACDTPPLGDTPGSSWDTRQMFF.

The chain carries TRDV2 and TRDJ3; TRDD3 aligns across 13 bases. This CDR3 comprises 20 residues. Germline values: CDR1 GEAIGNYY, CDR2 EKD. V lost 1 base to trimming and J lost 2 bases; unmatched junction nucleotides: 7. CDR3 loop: CACDTLLGDTQTWDTRQMFF. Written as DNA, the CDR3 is TGTGCCTGTGACACATTACTGGGGGATACGCAAACCTGGGACACCCGACAGATGTTTTTC.

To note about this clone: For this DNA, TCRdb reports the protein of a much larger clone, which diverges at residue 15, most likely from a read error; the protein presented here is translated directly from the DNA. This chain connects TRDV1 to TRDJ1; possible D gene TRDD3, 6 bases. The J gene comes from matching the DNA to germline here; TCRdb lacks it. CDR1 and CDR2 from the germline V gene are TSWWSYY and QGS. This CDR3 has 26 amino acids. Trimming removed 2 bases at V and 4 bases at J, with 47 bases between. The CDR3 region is CALGESAPYHPPHWVIRGIPLDKLIF. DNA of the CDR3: TGTGCTCTTGGGGAATCGGCCCCCTACCACCCCCCTCACTGGGTGATACGCGGCATACCTCTCGATAAACTCATCTTT.

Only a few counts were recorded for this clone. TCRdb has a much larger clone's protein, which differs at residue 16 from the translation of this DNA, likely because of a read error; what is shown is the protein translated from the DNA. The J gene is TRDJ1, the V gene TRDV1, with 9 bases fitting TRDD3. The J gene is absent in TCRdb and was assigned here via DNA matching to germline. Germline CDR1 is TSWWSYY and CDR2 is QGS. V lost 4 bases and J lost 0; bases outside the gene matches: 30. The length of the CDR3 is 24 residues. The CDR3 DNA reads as TGTGCTCTTGGGGTGTCCCCCCTTGGCCCTGGGGATACGAGTACCTCTCCGTACACCGATAAACTCATCTTT. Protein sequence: CALGVSPLGPGDTSTSPYTDKLIF.

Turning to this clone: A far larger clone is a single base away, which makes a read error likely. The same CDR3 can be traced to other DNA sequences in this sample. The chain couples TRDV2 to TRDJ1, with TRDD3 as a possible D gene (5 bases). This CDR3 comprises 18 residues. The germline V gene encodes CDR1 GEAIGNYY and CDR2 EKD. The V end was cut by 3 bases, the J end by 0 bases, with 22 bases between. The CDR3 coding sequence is TGTGCCTGTGACCCTGTCGGGGGCACAAACCGCTACACCGATAAACTCATCTTT. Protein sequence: CACDPVGGTNRYTDKLIF.

CDR3 sequence (DNA): TGTGCTTATAGGAGCGCGTCCTACCCACGTACTGGGGGACACACCGATAAACTCATCTTT. Protein: CAYRSASYPRTGGHTDKLIF. This rearrangement joins TRAV38-2/DV8 to TRDJ1, with 9 bases aligning to TRDD3. Germline V gene lookup returns CDR1 TSESDYY and CDR2 QEAYKQQN. V shed 0 bases and J 0 bases; nucleotides not matched to a gene: 15. The CDR3 contains 20 residues.

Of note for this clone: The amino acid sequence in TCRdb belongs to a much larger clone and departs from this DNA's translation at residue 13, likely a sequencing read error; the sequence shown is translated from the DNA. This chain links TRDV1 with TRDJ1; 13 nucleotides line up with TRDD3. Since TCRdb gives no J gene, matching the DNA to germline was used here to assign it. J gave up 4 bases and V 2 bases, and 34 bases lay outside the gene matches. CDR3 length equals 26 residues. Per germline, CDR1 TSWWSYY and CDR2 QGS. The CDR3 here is CALGESAPYHPPYWGIRGIPLDKLIF. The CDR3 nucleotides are TGTGCTCTTGGGGAATCGGCCCCCTACCACCCCCCTTACTGGGGGATACGCGGCATACCTCTCGATAAACTCATCTTT.

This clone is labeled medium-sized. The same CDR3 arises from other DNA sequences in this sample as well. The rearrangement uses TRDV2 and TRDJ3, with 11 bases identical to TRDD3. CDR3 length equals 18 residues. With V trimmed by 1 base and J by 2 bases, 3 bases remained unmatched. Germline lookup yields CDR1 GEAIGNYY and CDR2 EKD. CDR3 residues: CACDTGGYGTWDTRQMFF. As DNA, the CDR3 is TGTGCCTGTGACACTGGGGGATACGGGACCTGGGACACCCGACAGATGTTTTTC.

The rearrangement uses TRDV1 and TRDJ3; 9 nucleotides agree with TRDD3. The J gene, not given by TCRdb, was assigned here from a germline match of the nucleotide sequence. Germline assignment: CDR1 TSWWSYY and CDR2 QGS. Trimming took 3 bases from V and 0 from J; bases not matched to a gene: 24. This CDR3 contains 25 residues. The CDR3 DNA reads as TGTGCTCTTGGGGAGCGCCTTCCCCAACCGGGCTGGGGGATCCAGAGCTCCTGGGACACCCGACAGATGTTTTTC. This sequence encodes CALGERLPQPGWGIQSSWDTRQMFF.